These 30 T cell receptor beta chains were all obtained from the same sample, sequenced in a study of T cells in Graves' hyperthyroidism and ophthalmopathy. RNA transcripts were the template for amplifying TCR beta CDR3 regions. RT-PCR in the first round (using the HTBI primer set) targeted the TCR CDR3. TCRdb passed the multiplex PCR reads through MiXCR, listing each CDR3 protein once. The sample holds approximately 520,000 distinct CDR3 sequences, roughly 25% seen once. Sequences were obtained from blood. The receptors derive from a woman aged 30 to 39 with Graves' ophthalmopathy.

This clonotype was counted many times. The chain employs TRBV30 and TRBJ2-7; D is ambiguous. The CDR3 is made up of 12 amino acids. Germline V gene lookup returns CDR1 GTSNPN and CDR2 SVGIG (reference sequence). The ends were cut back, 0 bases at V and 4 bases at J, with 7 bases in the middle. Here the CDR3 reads CAWSVESYEQYF. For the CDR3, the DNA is TGTGCCTGGAGTGTAGAAAGTTACGAGCAGTACTTC. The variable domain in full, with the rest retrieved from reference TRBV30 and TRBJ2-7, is SQTIHQWPATLVQPVGSPLSLECTVEGTSNPNLYWYRQAAGRGLQLLFYSVGIGQISSEVPQNLSASRPQDRQFILSSKKLLLSDSGFYLCAWSVESYEQYFGPGTRLTVT.

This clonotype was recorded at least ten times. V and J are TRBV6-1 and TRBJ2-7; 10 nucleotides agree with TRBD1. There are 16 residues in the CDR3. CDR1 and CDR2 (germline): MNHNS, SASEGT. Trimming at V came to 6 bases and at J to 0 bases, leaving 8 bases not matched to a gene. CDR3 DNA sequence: TGTGCCAGCAGCGGAGACAGGGGGCCGAACTCCTACGAGCAGTACTTC. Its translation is CASSGDRGPNSYEQYF.

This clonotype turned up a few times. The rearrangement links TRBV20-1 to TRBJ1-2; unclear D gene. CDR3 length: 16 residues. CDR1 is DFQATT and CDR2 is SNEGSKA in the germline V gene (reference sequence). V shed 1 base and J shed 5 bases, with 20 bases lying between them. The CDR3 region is CSARAGRTRPIYGYTF. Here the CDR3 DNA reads TGCAGTGCTAGAGCGGGCAGGACCCGGCCCATATATGGCTACACCTTC.

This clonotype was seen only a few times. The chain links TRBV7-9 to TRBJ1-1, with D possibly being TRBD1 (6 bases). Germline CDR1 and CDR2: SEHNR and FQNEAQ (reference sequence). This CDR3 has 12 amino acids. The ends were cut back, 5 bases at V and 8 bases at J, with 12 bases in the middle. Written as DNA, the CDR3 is TGTGCCAGCAGCCACACCGGGACAGAAGCTTTCTTT. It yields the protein CASSHTGTEAFF.

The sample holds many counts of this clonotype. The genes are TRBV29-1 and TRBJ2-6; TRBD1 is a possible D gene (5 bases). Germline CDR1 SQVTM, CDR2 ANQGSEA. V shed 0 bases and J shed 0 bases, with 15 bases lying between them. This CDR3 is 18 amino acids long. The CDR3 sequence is CSVEDTGVRSSGANVLTF. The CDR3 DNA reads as TGCAGCGTTGAAGACACAGGAGTAAGGAGCTCTGGGGCCAACGTCCTGACTTTC.

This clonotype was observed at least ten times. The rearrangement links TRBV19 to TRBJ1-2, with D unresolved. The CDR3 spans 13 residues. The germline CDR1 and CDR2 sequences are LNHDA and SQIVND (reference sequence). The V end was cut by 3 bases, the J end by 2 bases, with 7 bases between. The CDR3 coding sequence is TGTGCCAGTAGTATCAATTGGAACTATGGCTACACCTTC. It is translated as CASSINWNYGYTF.

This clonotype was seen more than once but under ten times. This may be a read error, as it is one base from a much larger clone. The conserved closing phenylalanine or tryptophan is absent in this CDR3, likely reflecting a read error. The CDR3 nucleotides read TGTGCCAGCAGTGAGTCGGGGGGAAACACCATATATTAT. This sequence encodes CASSESGGNTIYY. The rearrangement uses TRBV25-1 and TRBJ1-3; D not certain. This CDR3 is 13 amino acids long. Germline V lookup: CDR1 MGHDK, CDR2 SYGVNS. V shed 3 bases and J shed 4 bases, with 7 bases lying between them.

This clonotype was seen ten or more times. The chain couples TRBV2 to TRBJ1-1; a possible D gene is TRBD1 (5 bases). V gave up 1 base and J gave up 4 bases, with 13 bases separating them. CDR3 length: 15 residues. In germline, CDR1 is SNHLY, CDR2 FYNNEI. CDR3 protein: CASSEDIGGGTEAFF. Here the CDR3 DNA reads TGTGCCAGCAGTGAAGACATCGGGGGTGGCACTGAAGCTTTCTTT.

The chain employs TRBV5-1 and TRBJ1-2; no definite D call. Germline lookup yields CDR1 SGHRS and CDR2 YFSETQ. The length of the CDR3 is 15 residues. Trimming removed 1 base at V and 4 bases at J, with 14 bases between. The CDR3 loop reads CASSLIGTDLYGYTF. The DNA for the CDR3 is TGCGCCAGCAGCTTGATTGGCACAGACCTCTATGGCTACACCTTC.

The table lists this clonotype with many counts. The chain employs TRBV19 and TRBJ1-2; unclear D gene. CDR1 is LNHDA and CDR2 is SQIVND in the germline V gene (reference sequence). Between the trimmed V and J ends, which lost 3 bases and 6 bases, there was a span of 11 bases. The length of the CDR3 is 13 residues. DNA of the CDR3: TGTGCCAGTAGTATGGGAGGCCGCGATGGCTACACCTTC. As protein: CASSMGGRDGYTF.

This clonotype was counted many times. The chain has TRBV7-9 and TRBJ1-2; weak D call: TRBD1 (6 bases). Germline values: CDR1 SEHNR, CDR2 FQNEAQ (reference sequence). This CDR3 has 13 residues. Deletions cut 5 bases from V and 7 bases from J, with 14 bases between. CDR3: CASSATGSGGYTF. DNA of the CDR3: TGTGCCAGCAGCGCTACAGGGTCGGGTGGCTACACCTTC.

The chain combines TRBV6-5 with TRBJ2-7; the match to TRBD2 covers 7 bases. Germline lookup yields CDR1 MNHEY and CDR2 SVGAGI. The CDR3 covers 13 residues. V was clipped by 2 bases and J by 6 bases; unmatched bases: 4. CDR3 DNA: TGTGCCAGCAGTTACATAGGGGAGGGCGAGCAGTACTTC. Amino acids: CASSYIGEGEQYF.

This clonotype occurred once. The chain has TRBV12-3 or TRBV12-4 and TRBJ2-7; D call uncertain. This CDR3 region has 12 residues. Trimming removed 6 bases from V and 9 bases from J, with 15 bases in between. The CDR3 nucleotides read TGTGCCAGCAGCAAGCAGAGCGACGGGCAGTACTTC. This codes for CASSKQSDGQYF.

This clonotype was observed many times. Here the CDR3 DNA reads TGTGCCAGCAGTTCCTGGCAGTACTTC. This gives the protein CASSSWQYF. The chain recombines TRBV28 with TRBJ2-7; D remains ambiguous. Trimming stripped 4 bases from V and 9 bases from J, with 4 bases between. Germline V gene data show CDR1 as MDHEN and CDR2 as SYDVKM. The CDR3 spans 9 residues.

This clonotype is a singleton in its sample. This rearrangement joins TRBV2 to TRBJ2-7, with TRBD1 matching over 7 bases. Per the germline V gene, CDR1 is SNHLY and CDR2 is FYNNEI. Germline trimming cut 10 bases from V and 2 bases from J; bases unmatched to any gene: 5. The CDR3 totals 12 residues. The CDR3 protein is CATRDRPYEQYV. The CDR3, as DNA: TGTGCCACACGGGACAGACCCTACGAGCAGTACGTC.

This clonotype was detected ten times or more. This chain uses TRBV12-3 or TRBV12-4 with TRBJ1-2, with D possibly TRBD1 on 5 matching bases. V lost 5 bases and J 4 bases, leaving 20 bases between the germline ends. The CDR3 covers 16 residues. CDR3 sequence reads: CASSKTGRDHFYGYTF. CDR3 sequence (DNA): TGTGCCAGCAGTAAGACGGGACGGGACCATTTCTATGGCTACACCTTC.

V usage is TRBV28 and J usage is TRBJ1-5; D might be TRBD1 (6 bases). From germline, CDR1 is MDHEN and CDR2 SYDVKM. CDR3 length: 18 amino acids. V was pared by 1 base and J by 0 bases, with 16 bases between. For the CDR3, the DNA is TGTGCCAGCAGTTTATTAGGACAGACTCAAATTAGCAATCAGCCCCAGCATTTT. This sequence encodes CASSLLGQTQISNQPQHF. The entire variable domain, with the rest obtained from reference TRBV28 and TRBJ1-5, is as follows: DVKVTQSSRYLVKRTGEKVFLECVQDMDHENMFWYRQDPGLGLRLIYFSYDVKMKEKGDIPEGYSVSREKKERFSLILESASTNQTSMYLCASSLLGQTQISNQPQHFGDGTRLSIL.

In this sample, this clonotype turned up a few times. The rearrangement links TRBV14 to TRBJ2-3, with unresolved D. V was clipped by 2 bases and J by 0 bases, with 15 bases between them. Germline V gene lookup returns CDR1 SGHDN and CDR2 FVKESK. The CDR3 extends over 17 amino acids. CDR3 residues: CASSQISPDRSTDTQYF. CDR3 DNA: TGTGCCAGCAGCCAAATAAGCCCGGACCGAAGCACAGATACGCAGTATTTT.

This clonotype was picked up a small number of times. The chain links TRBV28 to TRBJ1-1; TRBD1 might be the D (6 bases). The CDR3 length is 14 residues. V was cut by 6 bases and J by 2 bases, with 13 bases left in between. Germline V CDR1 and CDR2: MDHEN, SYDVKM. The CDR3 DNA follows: TGTGCCAGCAGCAAACACAGGGAAAACACTGAAGCTTTCTTT. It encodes CASSKHRENTEAFF.

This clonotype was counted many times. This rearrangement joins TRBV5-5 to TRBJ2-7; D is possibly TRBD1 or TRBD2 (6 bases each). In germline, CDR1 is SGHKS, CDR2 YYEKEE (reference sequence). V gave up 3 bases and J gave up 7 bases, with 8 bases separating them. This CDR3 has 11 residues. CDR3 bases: TGTGCCAGCAGCTGGGGGGCAGAGCAGTACTTC. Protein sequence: CASSWGAEQYF.

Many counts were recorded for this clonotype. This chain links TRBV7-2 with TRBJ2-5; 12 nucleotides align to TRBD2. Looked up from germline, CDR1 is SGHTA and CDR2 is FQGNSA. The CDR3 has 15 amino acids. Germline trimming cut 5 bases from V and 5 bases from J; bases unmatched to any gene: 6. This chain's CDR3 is CASSRTSGVMETQYF. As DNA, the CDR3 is TGTGCCAGCAGCAGGACTAGCGGGGTTATGGAGACCCAGTACTTC.

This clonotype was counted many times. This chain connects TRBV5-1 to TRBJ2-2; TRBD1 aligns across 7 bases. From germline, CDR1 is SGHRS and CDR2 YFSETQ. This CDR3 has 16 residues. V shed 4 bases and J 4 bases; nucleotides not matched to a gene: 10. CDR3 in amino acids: CASSHRDSPGTGELFF. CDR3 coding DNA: TGCGCCAGCAGCCATAGGGACAGTCCAGGCACCGGGGAGCTGTTTTTT.

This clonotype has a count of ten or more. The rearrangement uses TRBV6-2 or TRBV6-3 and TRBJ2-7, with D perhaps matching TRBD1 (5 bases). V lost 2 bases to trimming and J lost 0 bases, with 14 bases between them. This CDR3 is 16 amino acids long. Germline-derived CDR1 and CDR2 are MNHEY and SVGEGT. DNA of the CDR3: TGTGCCAGCAGTTACCCGAAGACAGCCCTCTCCTACGAGCAGTACTTC. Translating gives CASSYPKTALSYEQYF.

The CDR3 nucleotides are TGTGCCATCAGTGAGTCCGCAGACAATCAGCCCCAGCATTTT. The encoded protein is CAISESADNQPQHF. This chain uses TRBV10-3 with TRBJ1-5; D is unclear. Germline loops: CDR1 ENHRY, CDR2 SYGVKD. Trimming took off 0 bases at V and 3 bases at J, with 6 bases between the two ends. The CDR3 runs 14 residues.

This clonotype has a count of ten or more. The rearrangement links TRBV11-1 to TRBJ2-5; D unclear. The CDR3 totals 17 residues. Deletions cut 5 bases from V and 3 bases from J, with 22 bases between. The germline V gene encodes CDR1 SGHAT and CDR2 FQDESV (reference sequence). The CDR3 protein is CASSPRVAGSWKETQYF. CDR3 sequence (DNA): TGTGCCAGCAGCCCCCGGGTGGCAGGATCATGGAAAGAGACCCAGTACTTC.

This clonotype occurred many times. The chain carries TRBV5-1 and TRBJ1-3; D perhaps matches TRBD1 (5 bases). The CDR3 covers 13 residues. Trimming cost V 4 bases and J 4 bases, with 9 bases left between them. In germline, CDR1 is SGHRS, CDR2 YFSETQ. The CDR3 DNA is TGCGCCAGCAGCCCTGCAGGGGGAAACACCATATATTTT. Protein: CASSPAGGNTIYF.

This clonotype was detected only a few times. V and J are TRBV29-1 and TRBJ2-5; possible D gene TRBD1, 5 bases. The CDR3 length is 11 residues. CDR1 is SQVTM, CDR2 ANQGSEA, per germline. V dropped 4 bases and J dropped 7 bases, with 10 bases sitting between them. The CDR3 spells CSVVFTGTQYF. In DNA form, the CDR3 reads TGCAGCGTTGTTTTCACAGGGACCCAGTACTTC.

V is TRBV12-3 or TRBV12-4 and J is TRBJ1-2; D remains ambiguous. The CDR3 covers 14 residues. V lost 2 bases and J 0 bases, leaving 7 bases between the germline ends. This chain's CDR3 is CASSLQLANYGYTF. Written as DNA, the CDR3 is TGTGCCAGCAGTTTACAGTTAGCTAACTATGGCTACACCTTC.

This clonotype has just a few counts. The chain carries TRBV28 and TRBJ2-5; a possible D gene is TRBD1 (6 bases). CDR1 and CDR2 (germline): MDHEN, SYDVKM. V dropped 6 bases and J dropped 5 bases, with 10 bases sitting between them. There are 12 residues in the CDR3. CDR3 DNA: TGTGCCAGCAGACACAGGGATGAGACCCAGTACTTC. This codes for CASRHRDETQYF.

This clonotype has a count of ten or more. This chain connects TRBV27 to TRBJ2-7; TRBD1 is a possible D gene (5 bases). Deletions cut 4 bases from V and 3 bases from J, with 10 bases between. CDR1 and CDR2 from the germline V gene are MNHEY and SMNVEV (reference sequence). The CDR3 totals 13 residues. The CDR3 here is CASSYQDSYEQYF. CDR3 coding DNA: TGTGCCAGCAGTTACCAAGACAGCTACGAGCAGTACTTC.